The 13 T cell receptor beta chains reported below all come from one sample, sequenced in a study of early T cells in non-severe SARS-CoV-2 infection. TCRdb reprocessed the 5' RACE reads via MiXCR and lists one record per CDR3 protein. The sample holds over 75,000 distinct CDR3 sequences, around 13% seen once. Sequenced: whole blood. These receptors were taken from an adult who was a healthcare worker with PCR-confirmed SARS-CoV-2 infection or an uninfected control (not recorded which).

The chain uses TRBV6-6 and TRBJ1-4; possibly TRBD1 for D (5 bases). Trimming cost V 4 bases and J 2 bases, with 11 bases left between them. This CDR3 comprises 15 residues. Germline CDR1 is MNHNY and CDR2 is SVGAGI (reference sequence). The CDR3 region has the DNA TGTGCCAGCAGTTCCCGGGGCTCGACTAATGAAAAACTGTTTTTT. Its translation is CASSSRGSTNEKLFF.

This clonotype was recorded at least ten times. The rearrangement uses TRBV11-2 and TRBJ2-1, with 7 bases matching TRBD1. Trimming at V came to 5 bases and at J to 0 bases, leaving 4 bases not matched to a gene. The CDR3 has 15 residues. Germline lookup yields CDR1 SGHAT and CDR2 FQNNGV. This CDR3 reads CASSQGDSSYNEQFF. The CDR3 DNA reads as TGTGCCAGCAGCCAGGGGGACAGCTCCTACAATGAGCAGTTCTTC.

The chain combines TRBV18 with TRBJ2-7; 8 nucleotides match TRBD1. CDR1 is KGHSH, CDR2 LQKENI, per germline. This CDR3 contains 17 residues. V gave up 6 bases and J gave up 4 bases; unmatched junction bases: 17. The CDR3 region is CASSPPLPDRGYYEQYF. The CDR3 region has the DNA TGTGCCAGCTCCCCTCCTCTACCCGACAGGGGTTATTACGAGCAGTACTTC.

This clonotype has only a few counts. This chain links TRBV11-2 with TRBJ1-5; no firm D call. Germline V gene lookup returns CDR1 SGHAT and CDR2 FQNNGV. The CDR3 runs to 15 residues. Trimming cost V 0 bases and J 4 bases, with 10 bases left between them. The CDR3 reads CASSLDRPWNQPQHF. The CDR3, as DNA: TGTGCCAGCAGCTTAGATCGGCCTTGGAATCAGCCCCAGCATTTT.

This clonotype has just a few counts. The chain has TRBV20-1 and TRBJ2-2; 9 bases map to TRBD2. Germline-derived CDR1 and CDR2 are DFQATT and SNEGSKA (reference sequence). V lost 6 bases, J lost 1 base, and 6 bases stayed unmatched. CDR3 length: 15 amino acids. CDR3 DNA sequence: TGCAGTGCGTTAGCGGGGGCCTTGAACACCGGGGAGCTGTTTTTT. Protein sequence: CSALAGALNTGELFF.

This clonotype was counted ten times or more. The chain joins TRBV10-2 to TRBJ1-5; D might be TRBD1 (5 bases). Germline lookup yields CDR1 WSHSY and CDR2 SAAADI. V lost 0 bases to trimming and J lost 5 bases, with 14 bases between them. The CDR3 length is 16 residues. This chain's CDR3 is CASSESGRGDYQPQHF. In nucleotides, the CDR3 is TGCGCCAGCAGTGAGTCAGGCCGAGGGGACTATCAGCCCCAGCATTTT.

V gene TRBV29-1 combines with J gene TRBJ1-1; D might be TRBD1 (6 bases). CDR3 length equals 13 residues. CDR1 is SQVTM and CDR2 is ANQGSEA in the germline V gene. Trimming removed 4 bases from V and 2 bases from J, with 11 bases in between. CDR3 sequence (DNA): TGCAGCGTTGTGGAGGGGGAAAACACTGAAGCTTTCTTT. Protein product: CSVVEGENTEAFF. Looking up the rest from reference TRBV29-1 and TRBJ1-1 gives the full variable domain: SAVISQKPSRDICQRGTSLTIQCQVDSQVTMMFWYRQQPGQSLTLIATANQGSEATYESGFVIDKFPISRPNLTFSTLTVSNMSPEDSSIYLCSVVEGENTEAFFGQGTRLTVV.

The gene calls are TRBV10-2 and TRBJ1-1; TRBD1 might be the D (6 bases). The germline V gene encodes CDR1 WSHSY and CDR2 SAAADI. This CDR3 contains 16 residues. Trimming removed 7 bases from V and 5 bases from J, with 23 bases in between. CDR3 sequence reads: CASNNLQGPERTEAFF. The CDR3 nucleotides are TGCGCCAGCAATAACTTACAGGGACCGGAGCGGACTGAAGCTTTCTTT.

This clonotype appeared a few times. CDR3 amino acids: CSARDGLGSPATNEKLFF. CDR3 nucleotide sequence: TGCAGTGCTAGAGACGGTCTGGGGAGTCCTGCAACTAATGAAAAACTGTTTTTT. The rearrangement joins TRBV20-1 to TRBJ1-4; D remains unclear. The CDR3 is made up of 18 amino acids. V lost 0 bases and J lost 0, with 17 bases in between. Germline V lookup: CDR1 DFQATT, CDR2 SNEGSKA (reference sequence).

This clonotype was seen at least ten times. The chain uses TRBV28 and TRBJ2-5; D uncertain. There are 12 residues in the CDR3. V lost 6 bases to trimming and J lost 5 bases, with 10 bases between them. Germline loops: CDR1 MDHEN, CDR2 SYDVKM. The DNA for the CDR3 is TGTGCCAGCAGCCCGTACTGGGAGACCCAGTACTTC. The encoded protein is CASSPYWETQYF.

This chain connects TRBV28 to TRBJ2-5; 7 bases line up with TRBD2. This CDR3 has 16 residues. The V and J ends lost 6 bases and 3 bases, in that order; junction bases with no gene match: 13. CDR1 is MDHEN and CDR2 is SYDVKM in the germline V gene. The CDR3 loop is CASRIGSRGVKETQYF. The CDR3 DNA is TGTGCCAGCAGAATTGGGTCCCGGGGGGTAAAAGAGACCCAGTACTTC.

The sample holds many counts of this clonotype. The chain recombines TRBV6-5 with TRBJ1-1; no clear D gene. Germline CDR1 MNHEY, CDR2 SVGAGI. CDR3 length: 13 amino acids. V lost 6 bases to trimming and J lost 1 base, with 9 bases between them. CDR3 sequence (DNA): TGTGCCAGCAGCCCGTATACGAACACTGAAGCTTTCTTT. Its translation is CASSPYTNTEAFF.

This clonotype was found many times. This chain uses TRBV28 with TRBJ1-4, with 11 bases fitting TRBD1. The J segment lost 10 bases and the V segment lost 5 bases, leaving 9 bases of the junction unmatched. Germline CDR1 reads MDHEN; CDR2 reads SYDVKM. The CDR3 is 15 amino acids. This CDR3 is CASSPGTGGSGKLFF. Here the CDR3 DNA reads TGTGCCAGCAGTCCCGGGACAGGGGGAAGCGGAAAACTGTTTTTT.